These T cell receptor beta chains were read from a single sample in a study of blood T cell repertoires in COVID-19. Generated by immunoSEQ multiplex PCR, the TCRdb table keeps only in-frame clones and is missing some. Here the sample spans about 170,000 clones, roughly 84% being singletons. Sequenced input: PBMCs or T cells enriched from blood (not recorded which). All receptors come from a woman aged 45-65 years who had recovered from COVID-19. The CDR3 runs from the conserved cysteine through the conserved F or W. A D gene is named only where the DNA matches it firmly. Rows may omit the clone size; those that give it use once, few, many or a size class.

cdr3_nt: TGTGCCAGCAGTCCGACAGGGAACTATGGCTACACCTTC
cdr3_aa: CASSPTGNYGYTF
v_call: TRBV2
j_call: TRBJ1-2
clone_size: NA
d_call: TRBD1
cdr3_length: 13

cdr3_nt: TGTGCCAGCAGCCCGATCCACAGACAGTCCGAAAACACCATATATTTT
cdr3_aa: CASSPIHRQSENTIYF
v_call: TRBV7-8
j_call: TRBJ1-3
clone_size: NA
d_call: NA
cdr3_length: 16

cdr3_nt: TGTGCCAGCAGAAGGGACAGGGAATCCTACGAGCAGTACTTC
cdr3_aa: CASRRDRESYEQYF
v_call: TRBV27
j_call: TRBJ2-7
clone_size: NA
d_call: TRBD1
cdr3_length: 14

cdr3_nt: TGTGCCAGCTCACCTCAGACAGGGGGGGCAGATACGCAGTATTTT
cdr3_aa: CASSPQTGGADTQYF
v_call: TRBV18
j_call: TRBJ2-3
clone_size: NA
d_call: TRBD1
cdr3_length: 15

cdr3_nt: TGTGCCAGCAGTACTAGTTCAGATACGCAGTATTTT
cdr3_aa: CASSTSSDTQYF
v_call: TRBV12-3/TRBV12-4
j_call: TRBJ2-3
clone_size: NA
d_call: NA
cdr3_length: 12

cdr3_nt: TGCGCCAGCAGCCAAGACAGGGGATTCTACGAGCAGTACTTC
cdr3_aa: CASSQDRGFYEQYF
v_call: TRBV4-3
j_call: TRBJ2-7
clone_size: NA
d_call: NA
cdr3_length: 14

cdr3_nt: TGTGCCAGCAGCGTAGATGGGACATTAAACTATGGCTACACCTTC
cdr3_aa: CASSVDGTLNYGYTF
v_call: TRBV9
j_call: TRBJ1-2
clone_size: NA
d_call: NA
cdr3_length: 15

cdr3_nt: TGTGCCAGCAGCCAGATAGCGGGGAGATACAATGAGCAGTTCTTC
cdr3_aa: CASSQIAGRYNEQFF
v_call: TRBV27
j_call: TRBJ2-1
clone_size: few
d_call: TRBD2
cdr3_length: 15

cdr3_nt: TGTGCCAGCAGCTTTGGCCTATGGACAGGGGAAGGGTACAATGAGCAGTTCTTC
cdr3_aa: CASSFGLWTGEGYNEQFF
v_call: TRBV11-3
j_call: TRBJ2-1
clone_size: NA
d_call: TRBD1
cdr3_length: 18

cdr3_nt: TGCGCCAGCAGCCGGGCGAACAGGGGGCTTGGCACTGAAGCTTTCTTT
cdr3_aa: CASSRANRGLGTEAFF
v_call: TRBV4-1
j_call: TRBJ1-1
clone_size: NA
d_call: TRBD1
cdr3_length: 16

cdr3_nt: TGTGCCAGCAGTGCCGGGACAGGGCTGGCTGGGGGCTACACCTTC
cdr3_aa: CASSAGTGLAGGYTF
v_call: TRBV5-4
j_call: TRBJ1-2
clone_size: NA
d_call: TRBD1
cdr3_length: 15

cdr3_nt: TGTGCCAGCAGCCAAGACAGATGGGGCTACACCTTC
cdr3_aa: CASSQDRWGYTF
v_call: TRBV3-1/TRBV3-2
j_call: TRBJ1-2
clone_size: NA
d_call: NA
cdr3_length: 12

cdr3_nt: TGTGCCAGCAGCCAAGGGACAGGTGGCTACACCTTC
cdr3_aa: CASSQGTGGYTF
v_call: TRBV14
j_call: TRBJ1-2
clone_size: NA
d_call: TRBD1
cdr3_length: 12

cdr3_nt: TGTGCCAGTAGTATCCGGGCAGGGGGTCAAAAACTGTTTTTT
cdr3_aa: CASSIRAGGQKLFF
v_call: TRBV19
j_call: TRBJ1-4
clone_size: NA
d_call: TRBD1
cdr3_length: 14

cdr3_nt: TGTGCCACCAGTGATCCGCGGGGGGGGGCCACCGGGGAGCTGTTTTTT
cdr3_aa: CATSDPRGGATGELFF
v_call: TRBV24-1
j_call: TRBJ2-2
clone_size: once
d_call: TRBD2
cdr3_length: 16

cdr3_nt: TGTGCCAGCGGTAGACAGAATCTTTATGAAAAACTGTTTTTT
cdr3_aa: CASGRQNLYEKLFF
v_call: TRBV28
j_call: TRBJ1-4
clone_size: NA
d_call: NA
cdr3_length: 14

cdr3_nt: TGTGCCACCAGTGATGTTGACACCTATGGCTACACCTTC
cdr3_aa: CATSDVDTYGYTF
v_call: TRBV24-1
j_call: TRBJ1-2
clone_size: once
d_call: NA
cdr3_length: 13

cdr3_nt: TGTGCCAGCAGCTTGGGTGGACAGGCTCGAACCTACGAGCAGTACTTC
cdr3_aa: CASSLGGQARTYEQYF
v_call: TRBV5-4
j_call: TRBJ2-7
clone_size: NA
d_call: TRBD1
cdr3_length: 16